This entry describes one TCR beta chain. This sample was included in a study of OX40 agonist ivuxolimab in advanced cancers. Study-level background: Every 2 weeks, patients got intravenous ivuxolimab at one of six dose levels (0.01-10 mg/kg).

The J segment lost 4 bases and the V segment lost 4 bases, leaving 8 bases of the junction unmatched. This CDR3 region has 15 residues. Germline CDR1 SGHRS, CDR2 YFSETQ. This table comes from immunoSEQ multiplex PCR, and its TCRdb copy is limited to in-frame clones, with some not included. The data contain roughly 50,000 clones, 85% to 90% of them seen just once; the ten biggest clones take up 0.85% to 1%. This chain uses TRBV5-1 with TRBJ1-1; 9 bases match TRBD1. The sequence was collected from an adult with an advanced solid tumor such as melanoma, head and neck, liver or kidney cancer. The sequenced sample was CD4+ or CD8+ T cells sorted from blood, obtained in a trial of the OX40 agonist ivuxolimab. The CDR3 DNA is TGCGCCAGCAGCGTGACAGGGGGACTTAGCACTGAAGCTTTCTTT. It translates to CASSVTGGLSTEAFF.